The entry below gives a single T cell receptor (beta chain) sequence along with its context. As yet, its antigen is unknown. These data come from a study of cytomegalovirus exposure and HLA in healthy donors. The data were produced by immunoSEQ multiplex PCR, yet TCRdb's version contains in-frame clones alone and is incomplete. The table lists roughly 300,000 clones, 85% to 90% of them singletons. Study-wide findings and caveats: Diagnosis of cytomegalovirus status made by the classifier reportedly showed high specificity and sensitivity. TCR clusters originating in the first cohort tended to co-occur in the roughly 120 validation repertoires, according to a later analysis.

The trim removed 1 base at V and 3 bases at J, leaving 13 bases unmatched. CDR3 length equals 17 residues. CDR1 is SGHRS, CDR2 YFSETQ, per germline. Specimen: PBMCs. This receptor was taken from a young woman in good health and CMV-seronegative. This chain links TRBV5-1 with TRBJ2-7, with 7 nucleotides matching TRBD2. DNA for the CDR3: TGCGCCAGCAGCTTGAGCCCTTCGGGGGGAAATCGCTACGAGCAGTACTTC. It is translated as CASSLSPSGGNRYEQYF. Full variable domain (outside the CDR3, taken from reference TRBV5-1 and TRBJ2-7): KAGVTQTPRYLIKTRGQQVTLSCSPISGHRSVSWYQQTPGQGLQFLFEYFSETQRNKGNFPGRFSGRQFSNSRSEMNVSTLELGDSALYLCASSLSPSGGNRYEQYFGPGTRLTVT.